This is a list of T cell receptor beta chains from one sample in a study of naive and memory T cell subsets. TCRdb re-called the UMI-ligation and nested PCR reads through MiXCR, storing one row per CDR3 protein. This table holds some 15,000 distinct CDR3 sequences, about 5% found once. The material was skin, obtained from a tuberculin skin test site. The receptor source for this set is an adult in good health. The CDR3 runs from the conserved cysteine through the conserved F or W. A D gene is named only where the DNA matches it firmly. Where a row states a size, it is once, few, many or the class of an expanded clone; other rows omit it.

D | size | J | V | DNA | CDR3
TRBD2 | many | TRBJ2-7 | TRBV7-2 | TGTGCCAGCAGCCGTCGGGGGGCCTACGAGCAGTACTTC | CASSRRGAYEQYF
. | many | TRBJ1-2 | TRBV9 | TGTGCCAGCAGCGAGGGCGGGTTAATCAAGTATGGCTACACCTTC | CASSEGGLIKYGYTF
TRBD1 | many | TRBJ2-3 | TRBV28 | TGTGCCAGCAGTTCGGATAAGGTGGGACAGGGATGTACAGATACGCAGTATTTT | CASSSDKVGQGCTDTQYF
. | many | TRBJ2-1 | TRBV11-3 | TGTGCCAGCAGCTTAGGTCCCTATCGGCCCTCCTACAATGAGCAGTTCTTC | CASSLGPYRPSYNEQFF
. | few | TRBJ2-7 | TRBV9 | TGTGCCAGCAGCCCGACGCGGGCAGGGGAGTCCTACGAGCAGTACTTC | CASSPTRAGESYEQYF
TRBD1 | . | TRBJ1-2 | TRBV7-3 | TGTGCCAGCAGCCCTGAGGGGCAGGGGGGGTATGGCGACACCTTC | CASSPEGQGGYGDTF
. | few | TRBJ1-2 | TRBV7-9 | TGTGCCAGCAGCTCCCGCCGAAGGTTGAGCGGCTACACCTTC | CASSSRRRLSGYTF
. | few | TRBJ1-1 | TRBV6-6 | TGTGCCAGCAGTTACCGGGGACCGCTGAACACTGAAGCTTTCTTT | CASSYRGPLNTEAFF
. | . | TRBJ1-5 | TRBV20-1 | TGCAGTGCTGAAGGTCTGGGAGCCTCGGGCAATCAGCCCCAGCATTTT | CSAEGLGASGNQPQHF
. | many | TRBJ2-2 | TRBV7-7 | TGTGCTAGCAGCTTAGAGCGTGCCGGGGAGCTGTTTTTT | CASSLERAGELFF